Listed below are T cell receptor beta chains from one sample, sequenced in a study of T cells in Graves' hyperthyroidism and ophthalmopathy. TCRdb analysed the multiplex PCR reads with MiXCR anew, one entry per CDR3 protein. The data hold some 600,000 distinct CDR3 sequences, with just over 45% observed a single time. The sequenced material came from peripheral blood or thyroid tissue (not recorded which). The receptors stem from a woman aged 18-29 years with Graves' hyperthyroidism. The CDR3 runs from the conserved cysteine through the conserved F or W. D genes are given only for firm matches. The size of a clone is reported for some rows only, either as once, few or many, or as a class for expanded clones.

clone_size: NA; j_call: TRBJ2-5; v_call: TRBV9; d_call: NA; cdr3_length: 16; cdr3_aa: CASSVEGLAVSETQYF; cdr3_nt: TGTGCCAGCAGCGTAGAAGGGCTAGCCGTTTCAGAGACCCAGTACTTC
clone_size: NA; j_call: TRBJ2-6; v_call: TRBV19; d_call: NA; cdr3_length: 16; cdr3_aa: CASSPGLFSGANVLTF; cdr3_nt: TGTGCCAGTAGTCCCGGACTGTTCTCTGGGGCCAACGTCCTGACTTTC
clone_size: many; j_call: TRBJ2-7; v_call: TRBV15; d_call: NA; cdr3_length: 13; cdr3_aa: CATSGPWADEQYF; cdr3_nt: TGTGCCACCAGCGGGCCCTGGGCGGACGAGCAGTACTTC
clone_size: NA; j_call: TRBJ1-2; v_call: TRBV25-1; d_call: NA; cdr3_length: 15; cdr3_aa: CTSRDRSTAHYGYTF; cdr3_nt: TGTACCAGCAGAGATCGATCGACAGCGCACTATGGCTACACCTTC
clone_size: NA; j_call: TRBJ2-7; v_call: TRBV24-1; d_call: NA; cdr3_length: 15; cdr3_aa: CATSARSTLEDEQYF; cdr3_nt: TGTGCCACCAGTGCTAGATCGACCCTAGAGGACGAGCAGTACTTC
clone_size: many; j_call: TRBJ2-7; v_call: TRBV29-1; d_call: NA; cdr3_length: 12; cdr3_aa: CSVELTPYEQYF; cdr3_nt: TGCAGCGTTGAACTGACCCCGTACGAGCAGTACTTC
clone_size: many; j_call: TRBJ1-1; v_call: TRBV7-2; d_call: NA; cdr3_length: 12; cdr3_aa: CASSTITHQAFF; cdr3_nt: TGTGCCAGCAGCACTATTACACACCAAGCTTTCTTT
clone_size: NA; j_call: TRBJ2-7; v_call: TRBV7-2; d_call: TRBD1; cdr3_length: 13; cdr3_aa: CASSDIHRGVQYF; cdr3_nt: TGTGCCAGCAGTGATATTCACAGGGGAGTGCAGTACTTC
clone_size: few; j_call: TRBJ1-2; v_call: TRBV9; d_call: NA; cdr3_length: 15; cdr3_aa: CASSVVEGGRNGYTF; cdr3_nt: TGTGCCAGCAGCGTAGTGGAAGGGGGAAGGAATGGCTACACCTTC
clone_size: NA; j_call: TRBJ1-1; v_call: TRBV2; d_call: NA; cdr3_length: 14; cdr3_aa: CASRAGEMNTEAFF; cdr3_nt: TGTGCCAGCAGGGCAGGGGAGATGAACACTGAAGCTTTCTTT
clone_size: many; j_call: TRBJ1-5; v_call: TRBV19; d_call: NA; cdr3_length: 13; cdr3_aa: CASSIAATQPQHF; cdr3_nt: TGTGCCAGTAGTATAGCGGCAACTCAGCCCCAGCATTTT
clone_size: NA; j_call: TRBJ2-2; v_call: TRBV19; d_call: TRBD2; cdr3_length: 16; cdr3_aa: CASTLAGGPHTGELFF; cdr3_nt: TGTGCCAGTACTCTAGCGGGAGGGCCCCACACCGGGGAGCTGTTTTTT
clone_size: few; j_call: TRBJ2-7; v_call: TRBV2; d_call: NA; cdr3_length: 13; cdr3_aa: CASSEIGAYEQYF; cdr3_nt: TGTGCCAGCAGTGAAATTGGAGCCTACGAGCAGTACTTC
clone_size: few; j_call: TRBJ2-3; v_call: TRBV7-8; d_call: NA; cdr3_length: 12; cdr3_aa: CASGRVADTQYF; cdr3_nt: TGTGCCAGCGGGAGAGTCGCAGATACGCAGTATTTT
clone_size: NA; j_call: TRBJ2-7; v_call: TRBV19; d_call: TRBD1; cdr3_length: 14; cdr3_aa: CASSTTGGGDKQYF; cdr3_nt: TGTGCCAGTAGTACGACAGGGGGTGGCGACAAGCAGTACTTC
clone_size: many; j_call: TRBJ1-1; v_call: TRBV4-3; d_call: TRBD1; cdr3_length: 16; cdr3_aa: CASSQDRAGGQTEAFF; cdr3_nt: TGCGCCAGCAGCCAAGATAGGGCAGGGGGCCAGACTGAAGCTTTCTTT
clone_size: NA; j_call: TRBJ1-1; v_call: TRBV25-1; d_call: NA; cdr3_length: 12; cdr3_aa: CASREGSTEAFF; cdr3_nt: TGTGCCAGCAGGGAGGGAAGTACTGAAGCTTTCTTT
clone_size: NA; j_call: TRBJ2-5; v_call: TRBV24-1; d_call: TRBD1; cdr3_length: 13; cdr3_aa: CATTSKGQETQYF; cdr3_nt: TGTGCCACCACCTCAAAGGGACAGGAGACCCAGTACTTC
clone_size: NA; j_call: TRBJ1-1; v_call: TRBV11-1; d_call: TRBD1; cdr3_length: 15; cdr3_aa: CASSGQGGGNTEAFF; cdr3_nt: TGTGCCAGCTCGGGACAGGGAGGGGGCAACACTGAAGCTTTCTTT
clone_size: NA; j_call: TRBJ1-3; v_call: TRBV10-3; d_call: NA; cdr3_length: 13; cdr3_aa: CAISESKLDTIYF; cdr3_nt: TGTGCCATCAGTGAGTCGAAGCTCGACACCATATATTTT
clone_size: NA; j_call: TRBJ2-7; v_call: TRBV29-1; d_call: TRBD1; cdr3_length: 14; cdr3_aa: CSVEDLRQGYEQYF; cdr3_nt: TGCAGCGTTGAAGACCTGAGACAGGGATACGAGCAGTACTTC
clone_size: NA; j_call: TRBJ2-7; v_call: TRBV5-1; d_call: NA; cdr3_length: 13; cdr3_aa: CASSLSSGDEQYF; cdr3_nt: TGCGCCAGCAGCTTGAGCAGTGGGGACGAGCAGTACTTC
clone_size: NA; j_call: TRBJ1-2; v_call: TRBV6-5; d_call: TRBD1; cdr3_length: 12; cdr3_aa: CASRMGQYGYTF; cdr3_nt: TGTGCCAGCAGAATGGGACAGTATGGCTACACCTTC
clone_size: many; j_call: TRBJ2-7; v_call: TRBV10-2; d_call: NA; cdr3_length: 14; cdr3_aa: CASSVASAHYEQYF; cdr3_nt: TGCGCCAGCAGTGTGGCTAGCGCCCACTACGAGCAGTACTTC
clone_size: many; j_call: TRBJ1-2; v_call: TRBV25-1; d_call: TRBD1; cdr3_length: 13; cdr3_aa: CASSADRAYGYTF; cdr3_nt: TGTGCCAGCAGCGCGGACAGGGCATATGGCTACACCTTC
clone_size: NA; j_call: TRBJ1-1; v_call: TRBV6-5; d_call: TRBD1; cdr3_length: 13; cdr3_aa: CASSYSRDSEAFF; cdr3_nt: TGTGCCAGCAGTTACTCGAGGGACAGTGAAGCTTTCTTT
clone_size: NA; j_call: TRBJ2-1; v_call: TRBV19; d_call: TRBD2; cdr3_length: 17; cdr3_aa: CASSKSPGTSGPHEQFF; cdr3_nt: TGTGCCAGTAGTAAATCACCCGGGACTAGCGGTCCCCATGAGCAGTTCTTC
clone_size: NA; j_call: TRBJ2-5; v_call: TRBV20-1; d_call: NA; cdr3_length: 14; cdr3_aa: CSATPGTYQETQYF; cdr3_nt: TGCAGTGCTACCCCCGGGACTTACCAAGAGACCCAGTACTTC
clone_size: few; j_call: TRBJ1-4; v_call: TRBV7-9; d_call: NA; cdr3_length: 15; cdr3_aa: CASSPRQTTNEKLFF; cdr3_nt: TGTGCCAGCAGCCCGCGACAGACAACTAATGAAAAACTGTTTTTT
clone_size: many; j_call: TRBJ1-1; v_call: TRBV7-9; d_call: NA; cdr3_length: 14; cdr3_aa: CASSLVVGGTEAFF; cdr3_nt: TGTGCCAGCAGCCTGGTTGTGGGAGGCACTGAAGCTTTCTTT
clone_size: few; j_call: TRBJ1-5; v_call: TRBV7-2; d_call: NA; cdr3_length: 15; cdr3_aa: CASSLAKWRYQPQHF; cdr3_nt: TGTGCCAGCAGCTTGGCGAAGTGGCGTTATCAGCCCCAGCATTTT
clone_size: many; j_call: TRBJ1-1; v_call: TRBV7-8; d_call: NA; cdr3_length: 15; cdr3_aa: CASSLQGPLGTEAFF; cdr3_nt: TGTGCCAGCAGTTTACAGGGTCCACTTGGCACTGAAGCTTTCTTT
clone_size: many; j_call: TRBJ1-5; v_call: TRBV25-1; d_call: NA; cdr3_length: 14; cdr3_aa: CASADRQGNQPQHF; cdr3_nt: TGTGCCAGCGCAGATAGACAGGGCAATCAGCCCCAGCATTTT
clone_size: many; j_call: TRBJ1-1; v_call: TRBV29-1; d_call: NA; cdr3_length: 10; cdr3_aa: CSAGGTEAFF; cdr3_nt: TGCAGCGCGGGGGGGACTGAAGCTTTCTTT
clone_size: few; j_call: TRBJ1-2; v_call: TRBV7-2; d_call: NA; cdr3_length: 14; cdr3_aa: CASSLMTANYGYTF; cdr3_nt: TGTGCCAGCAGCTTAATGACAGCTAACTATGGCTACACCTTC
clone_size: many; j_call: TRBJ1-2; v_call: TRBV2; d_call: NA; cdr3_length: 14; cdr3_aa: CASIDRLTNYGYTF; cdr3_nt: TGTGCCAGCATCGACAGGTTAACTAACTATGGCTACACCTTC
clone_size: few; j_call: TRBJ1-3; v_call: TRBV7-9; d_call: NA; cdr3_length: 14; cdr3_aa: CASSLLFSGNTIYF; cdr3_nt: TGTGCCAGCAGCTTACTTTTCTCTGGAAACACCATATATTTT
clone_size: NA; j_call: TRBJ1-4; v_call: TRBV7-2; d_call: NA; cdr3_length: 14; cdr3_aa: CASRKDTGVEKLFF; cdr3_nt: TGTGCCAGCAGGAAGGACACCGGGGTTGAAAAACTGTTTTTT
clone_size: few; j_call: TRBJ2-7; v_call: TRBV7-9; d_call: TRBD2; cdr3_length: 13; cdr3_aa: CASSLLARHEQYF; cdr3_nt: TGTGCCAGCAGCCTACTAGCGAGACACGAGCAGTACTTC
clone_size: NA; j_call: TRBJ2-7; v_call: TRBV15; d_call: NA; cdr3_length: 15; cdr3_aa: CASMTDLLSSYEQYF; cdr3_nt: TGTGCCAGCATGACGGACTTGCTAAGCTCCTACGAGCAGTACTTC
clone_size: few; j_call: TRBJ1-2; v_call: TRBV5-1; d_call: TRBD1; cdr3_length: 14; cdr3_aa: CASSLSTGGRGYTF; cdr3_nt: TGCGCCAGCAGCTTGAGTACAGGGGGTCGAGGCTACACCTTC
clone_size: NA; j_call: TRBJ1-5; v_call: TRBV20-1; d_call: TRBD1; cdr3_length: 15; cdr3_aa: CSAREGTGVNQPQHF; cdr3_nt: TGCAGTGCTAGAGAGGGGACAGGCGTTAATCAGCCCCAGCATTTT